This T cell receptor beta chain stems from a study of graft-versus-host responses after intestinal transplantation. At the level of the study: Each recipient received a multivisceral, liver-intestinal, or isolated intestinal graft. Every one of the recipients received anti-thymocyte globulin induction and afterwards took tacrolimus and steroids for 3 to 4 years.

Findings and limits, study-wide: Detected in recipient marrow were GvH clones, some of which were first observed in ileum or blood. Some patients had graft-donor T cell macrochimerism, and their allografts showed high graft-versus-host to host-versus-graft clonal ratios.

CDR3 length: 18 residues. Trimming cost V 3 bases and J 0 bases; bases outside gene matches: 13. Germline CDR1 reads SGHNT; CDR2 reads YYREEE (reference sequence). For this clone: Its antigen remains unidentified.

Measured with immunoSEQ multiplex PCR; TCRdb has only the in-frame clones, and not every one. The sample includes 40,000 to 55,000 clones, approximately 84% of them seen just once. The sequences come from unstimulated CD4+ T cells sorted from spleen or lymph node cells, collected before transplant. The source is a human donor who was the organ donor for an intestinal transplant. This sequence joins TRBV5-4 and TRBJ1-2; the match to TRBD1 covers 8 bases. The CDR3 protein is CASSSDSRDRLANYGYTF. The CDR3 DNA sequence: TGTGCCAGCAGCTCGGATTCCCGGGACAGGTTAGCTAACTATGGCTACACCTTC.